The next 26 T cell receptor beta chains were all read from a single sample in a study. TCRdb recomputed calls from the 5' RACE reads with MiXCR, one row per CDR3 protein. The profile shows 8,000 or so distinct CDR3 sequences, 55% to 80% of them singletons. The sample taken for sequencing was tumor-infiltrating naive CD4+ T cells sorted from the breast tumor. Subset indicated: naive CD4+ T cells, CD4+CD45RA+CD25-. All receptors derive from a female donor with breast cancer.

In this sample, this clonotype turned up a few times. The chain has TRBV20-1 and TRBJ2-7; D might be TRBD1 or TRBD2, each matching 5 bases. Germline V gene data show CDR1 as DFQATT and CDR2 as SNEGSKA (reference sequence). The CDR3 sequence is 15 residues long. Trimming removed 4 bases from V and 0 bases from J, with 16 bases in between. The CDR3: CSAKDVGVNSYEQYF. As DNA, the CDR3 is TGCAGTGCTAAAGACGTGGGGGTAAACTCCTACGAGCAGTACTTC.

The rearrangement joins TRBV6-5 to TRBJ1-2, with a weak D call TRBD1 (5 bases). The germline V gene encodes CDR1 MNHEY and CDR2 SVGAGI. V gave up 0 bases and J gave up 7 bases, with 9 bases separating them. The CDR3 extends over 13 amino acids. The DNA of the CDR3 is TGTGCCAGCAGTTACTCTGGGGGTGGTGGCTACACCTTC. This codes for CASSYSGGGGYTF.

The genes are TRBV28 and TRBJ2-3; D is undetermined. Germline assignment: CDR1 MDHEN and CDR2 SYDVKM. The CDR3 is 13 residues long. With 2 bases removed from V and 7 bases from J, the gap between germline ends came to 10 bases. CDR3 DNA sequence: TGTGCCAGCAGTTTAACGAATAAGAATACGCAGTATTTT. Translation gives CASSLTNKNTQYF.

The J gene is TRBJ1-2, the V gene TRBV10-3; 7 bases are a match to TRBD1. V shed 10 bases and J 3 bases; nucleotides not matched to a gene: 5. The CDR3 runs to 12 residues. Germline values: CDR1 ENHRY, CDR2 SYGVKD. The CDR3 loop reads CASEQGYYGYTF. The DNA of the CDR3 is TGTGCCAGCGAACAGGGGTACTATGGCTACACCTTC.

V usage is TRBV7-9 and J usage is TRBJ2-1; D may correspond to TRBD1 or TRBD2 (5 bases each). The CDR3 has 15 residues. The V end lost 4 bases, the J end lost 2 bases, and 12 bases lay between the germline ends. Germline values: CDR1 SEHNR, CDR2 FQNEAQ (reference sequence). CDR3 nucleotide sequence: TGTGCCAGCAGCTCATACGGGACGACCTACAATGAGCAGTTCTTC. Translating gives CASSSYGTTYNEQFF.

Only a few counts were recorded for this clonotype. CDR3 sequence reads: CAISGGTHYGYTF. In nucleotides, the CDR3 is TGTGCCATCAGTGGGGGAACCCACTATGGCTACACCTTC. The V call is TRBV10-3, the J call TRBJ1-2; D unclear. V gave up 4 bases and J gave up 3 bases, with 9 bases separating them. Germline V gene sequence: CDR1 ENHRY, CDR2 SYGVKD. The CDR3 sequence is 13 residues long.

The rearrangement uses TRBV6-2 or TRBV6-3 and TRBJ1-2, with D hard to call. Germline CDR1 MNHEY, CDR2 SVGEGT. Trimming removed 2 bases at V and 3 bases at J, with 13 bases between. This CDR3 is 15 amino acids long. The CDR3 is CASSYLRAPDYGYTF. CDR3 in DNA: TGTGCCAGCAGTTACCTGAGGGCACCAGACTATGGCTACACCTTC.

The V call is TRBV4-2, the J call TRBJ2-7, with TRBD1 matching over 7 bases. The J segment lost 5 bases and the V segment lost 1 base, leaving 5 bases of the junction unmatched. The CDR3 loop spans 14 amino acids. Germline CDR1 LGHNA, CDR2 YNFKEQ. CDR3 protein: CASSQAIGQDEQYF. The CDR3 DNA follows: TGTGCCAGCAGCCAAGCAATCGGACAGGACGAGCAGTACTTC.

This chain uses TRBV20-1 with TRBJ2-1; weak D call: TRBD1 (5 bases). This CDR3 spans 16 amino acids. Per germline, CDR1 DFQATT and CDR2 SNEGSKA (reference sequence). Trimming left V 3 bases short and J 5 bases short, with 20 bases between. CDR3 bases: TGCAGTGCTAGTAACCTGGGCAGGGTGCCCCACAATGAGCAGTTCTTC. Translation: CSASNLGRVPHNEQFF.

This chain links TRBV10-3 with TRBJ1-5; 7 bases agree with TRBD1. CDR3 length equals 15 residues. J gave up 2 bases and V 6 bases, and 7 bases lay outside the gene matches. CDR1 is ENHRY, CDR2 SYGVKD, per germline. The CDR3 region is CAISATGVGNQPQHF. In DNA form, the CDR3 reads TGTGCCATCAGCGCCACAGGGGTTGGCAATCAGCCCCAGCATTTT.

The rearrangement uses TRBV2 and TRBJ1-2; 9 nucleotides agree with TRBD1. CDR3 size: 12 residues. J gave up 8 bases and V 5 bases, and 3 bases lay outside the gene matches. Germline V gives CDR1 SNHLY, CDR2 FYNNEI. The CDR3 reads CASSRTGEGYTF. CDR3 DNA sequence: TGTGCCAGCAGTCGGACAGGGGAAGGCTACACCTTC.

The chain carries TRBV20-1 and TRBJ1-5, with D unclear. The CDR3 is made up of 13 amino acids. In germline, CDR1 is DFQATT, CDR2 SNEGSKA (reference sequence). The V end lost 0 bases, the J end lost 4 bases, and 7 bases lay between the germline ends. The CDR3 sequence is CSARDGVNQPQHF. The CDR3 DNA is TGCAGTGCTAGAGATGGAGTTAATCAGCCCCAGCATTTT.

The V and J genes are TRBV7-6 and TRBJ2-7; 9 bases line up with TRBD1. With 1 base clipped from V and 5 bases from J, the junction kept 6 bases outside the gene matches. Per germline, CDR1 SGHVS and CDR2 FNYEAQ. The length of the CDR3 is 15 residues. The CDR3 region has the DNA TGTGCCAGCAGCTTAGAAGGGACAGGGTCTCACGAGCAGTACTTC. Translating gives CASSLEGTGSHEQYF.

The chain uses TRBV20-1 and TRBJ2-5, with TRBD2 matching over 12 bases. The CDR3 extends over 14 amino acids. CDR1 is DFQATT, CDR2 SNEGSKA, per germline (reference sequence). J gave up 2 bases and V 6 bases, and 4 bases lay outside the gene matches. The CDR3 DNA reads TGCAGTGCGCCGACTAGCGGGGGTCAAGAGACCCAGTACTTC. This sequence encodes CSAPTSGGQETQYF.

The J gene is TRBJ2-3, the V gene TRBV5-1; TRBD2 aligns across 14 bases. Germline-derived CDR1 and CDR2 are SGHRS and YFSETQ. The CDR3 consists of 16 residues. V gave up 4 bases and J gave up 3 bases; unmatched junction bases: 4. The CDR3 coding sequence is TGCGCCAGCAGCATCGGGACTAGCGGGAGAACAGATACGCAGTATTTT. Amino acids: CASSIGTSGRTDTQYF.

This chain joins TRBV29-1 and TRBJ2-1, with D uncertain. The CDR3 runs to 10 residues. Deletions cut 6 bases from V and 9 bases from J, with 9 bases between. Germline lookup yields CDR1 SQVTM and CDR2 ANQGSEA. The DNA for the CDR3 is TGCAGCGTGGCCCGTGGTGAGCAGTTCTTC. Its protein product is CSVARGEQFF.

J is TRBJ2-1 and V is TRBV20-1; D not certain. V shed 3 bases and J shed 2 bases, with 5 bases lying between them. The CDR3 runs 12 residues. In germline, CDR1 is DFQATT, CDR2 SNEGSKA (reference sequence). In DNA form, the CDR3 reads TGCAGTGCTAGGGAGCCCTACAATGAGCAGTTCTTC. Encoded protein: CSAREPYNEQFF.

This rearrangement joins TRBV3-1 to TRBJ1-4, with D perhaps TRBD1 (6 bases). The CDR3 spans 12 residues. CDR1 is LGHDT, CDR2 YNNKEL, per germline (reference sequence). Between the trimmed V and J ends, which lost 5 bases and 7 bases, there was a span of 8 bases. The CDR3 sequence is CASSGQSEKLFF. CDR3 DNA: TGTGCCAGCAGCGGACAGAGTGAAAAACTGTTTTTT.

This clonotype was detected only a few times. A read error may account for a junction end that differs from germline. In DNA, the CDR3 is TGCGCCAGCAGTTTGGGGAGTCGGGATACGCAGTATTTT. It yields the protein CASSLGSRDTQYF. The chain employs TRBV5-1 and TRBJ2-3; tentative D call: TRBD2 (5 bases). CDR1 SGHRS and CDR2 YFSETQ come from the germline V gene. The CDR3 runs 13 residues.

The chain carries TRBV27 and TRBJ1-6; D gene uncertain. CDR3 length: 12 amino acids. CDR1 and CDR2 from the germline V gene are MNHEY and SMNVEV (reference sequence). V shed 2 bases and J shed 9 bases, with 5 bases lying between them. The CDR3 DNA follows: TGTGCCAGCAGTTTACTGGGTTCACCCCTCCACTTT. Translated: CASSLLGSPLHF.

The CDR3 reads CASSLAGQKNSPLHF. In nucleotides, the CDR3 is TGCGCCAGCAGCTTGGCGGGACAGAAGAATTCACCCCTCCACTTT. V is TRBV5-1 and J is TRBJ1-6; 7 nucleotides agree with TRBD1. Unmatched junction bases numbered 4, after V lost 0 bases and J lost 7 bases. This CDR3 has 15 amino acids. Germline V gene lookup returns CDR1 SGHRS and CDR2 YFSETQ.

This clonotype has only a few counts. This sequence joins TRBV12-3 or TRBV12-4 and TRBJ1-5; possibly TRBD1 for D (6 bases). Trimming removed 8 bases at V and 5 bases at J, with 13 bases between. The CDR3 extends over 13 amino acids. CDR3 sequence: CASGTNPYQPQHF. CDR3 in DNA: TGTGCCAGCGGGACAAACCCATATCAGCCCCAGCATTTT.

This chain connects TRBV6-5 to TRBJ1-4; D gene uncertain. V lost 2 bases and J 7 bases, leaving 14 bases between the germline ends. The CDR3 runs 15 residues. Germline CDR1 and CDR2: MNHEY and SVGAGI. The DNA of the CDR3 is TGTGCCAGCAGTTACACCGGCAGTCTCTCTGAAAAACTGTTTTTT. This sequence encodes CASSYTGSLSEKLFF.

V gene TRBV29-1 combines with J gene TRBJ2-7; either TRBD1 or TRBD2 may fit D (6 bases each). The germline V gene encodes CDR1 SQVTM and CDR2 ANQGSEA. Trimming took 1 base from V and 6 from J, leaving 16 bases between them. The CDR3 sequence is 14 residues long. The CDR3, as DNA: TGCAGCGTTGAAGTGAGGGGGGCTATTCGCGAGCAGTACTTC. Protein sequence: CSVEVRGAIREQYF.

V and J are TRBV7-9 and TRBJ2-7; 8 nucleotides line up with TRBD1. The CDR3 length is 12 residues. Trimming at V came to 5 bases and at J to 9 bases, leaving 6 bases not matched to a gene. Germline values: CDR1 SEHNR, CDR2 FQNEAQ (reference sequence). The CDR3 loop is CASSADRGGQYF. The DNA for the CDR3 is TGTGCCAGCAGCGCAGACAGGGGCGGGCAGTACTTC.

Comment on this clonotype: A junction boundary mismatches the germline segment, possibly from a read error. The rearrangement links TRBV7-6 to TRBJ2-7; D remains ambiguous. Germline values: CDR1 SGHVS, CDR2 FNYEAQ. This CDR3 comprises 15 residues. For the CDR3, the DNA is TGTACCAGCAGCTTAGCCCCGGGTCAAACCAACGAGCAGTACTTC. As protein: CTSSLAPGQTNEQYF.